This paragraph covers one T cell receptor (beta chain) sequence. The target antigen is unknown. This sample stems from a study of cytomegalovirus exposure and HLA in healthy donors. The germline V gene has CDR1 SGHNT and CDR2 YENEEA. CDR3 size: 17 residues. Trimming shortened V by 1 base and J by 4 bases, and 16 bases separated the two germline ends. PCR used 60 Vbeta primers and 13 Jbeta primers. The assay was immunoSEQ multiplex PCR, and TCRdb's table has in-frame clones only and misses some. Among about 180,000 clones, less than 90% were seen once, and the ten largest hold around 0.97%. Overall study results and limits: V segments that were indistinguishable, TRBV6-2 and TRBV6-3 among them, were omitted from analysis. Researchers counted around 150 TCR beta chains as cytomegalovirus-associated.

Sample: PBMCs. The TCR was taken from a man aged 25 to 40 in good health and CMV-seronegative. This chain joins TRBV11-3 and TRBJ2-2; D is possibly TRBD2 (5 bases). As DNA, the CDR3 is TGTGCCAGCAGCTTAGCGGGGTGGGAGCAGGCCACCGGGGAGCTGTTTTTT. Translating gives CASSLAGWEQATGELFF.